This T cell receptor beta chain is drawn from a study of T cell responses to AZD1222 COVID-19 vaccine. Whole-study results and caveats: It was only a handful of AZD1222 recipients who were seropositive at baseline. An increase in Spike-specific TCR breadth and depth was observed after two AZD1222 doses.

A word on this clone: Its antigen remains unidentified.

The table came from immunoSEQ multiplex PCR; TCRdb's copy has only in-frame clones and leaves some out. The sample holds tens of thousands of clones, 70% to 90% seen once. V lost 3 bases and J lost 1; bases outside the gene matches: 5. Germline CDR1 is MDHEN and CDR2 is SYDVKM. This CDR3 is built from 15 residues. The TCR was taken from an adult in good health. V gene TRBV28 combines with J gene TRBJ1-1; 7 nucleotides match TRBD1. The specimen was peripheral blood, collected on day 0 of AZD1222 vaccination. CDR3 loop: CASSFTTGWNTEAFF. As DNA, the CDR3 is TGTGCCAGCAGTTTTACGACAGGGTGGAACACTGAAGCTTTCTTT.